This T cell receptor (beta chain) was documented in a study of vaccination effects on CD4 cells after COVID-19. For this clone: Its target is not known.

The method was immunoSEQ multiplex PCR; TCRdb's version includes in-frame clones alone and lacks a portion of them. The data show tens of thousands of clones, about 72% seen once. Before sequencing, viral peptide pools were used by the ViraFEST assay to expand antigen-specific CD4+ T cells. Following an approximately eleven-day culture, CD4+ T cells were purified. None of the vaccinated had previously contracted SARS-CoV-2, and their nucleocapsid antibodies tested negative. The starting material was CD4+ T cells from PBMCs cultured with HCoV-NL63 spike peptides, obtained before COVID-19 vaccination. The receptor's source is a human donor who received a COVID-19 vaccine.

CDR3 nucleotide sequence: TGTGCTAGTGGTGACCTCAGGGGGAACACCGGGGAGCTGTTTTTT. Translating gives CASGDLRGNTGELFF. The chain joins TRBV12-5 to TRBJ2-2, with a tentative D call TRBD1 (6 bases). With 5 bases removed from V and 1 base from J, the gap between germline ends came to 11 bases. The germline CDR1 and CDR2 sequences are LGHNT and FRNRAP. There are 15 residues in the CDR3.